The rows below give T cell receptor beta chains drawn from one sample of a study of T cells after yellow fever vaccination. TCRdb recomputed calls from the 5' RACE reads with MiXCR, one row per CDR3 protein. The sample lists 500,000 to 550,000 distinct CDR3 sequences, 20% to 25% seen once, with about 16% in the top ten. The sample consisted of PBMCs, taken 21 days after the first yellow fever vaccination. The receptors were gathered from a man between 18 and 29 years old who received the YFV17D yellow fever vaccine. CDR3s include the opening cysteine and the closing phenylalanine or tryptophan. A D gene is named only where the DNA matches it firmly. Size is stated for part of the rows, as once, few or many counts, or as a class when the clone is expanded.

cdr3_nt: TGTGCCAGCAGCTTAACCCCCGGGGAGACCCAGTACTTC; cdr3_aa: CASSLTPGETQYF; j_call: TRBJ2-5; clone_size: few; v_call: TRBV7-3; d_call: .
cdr3_nt: TGCGCCAGCAGCTTACCCTCTGGACAGGCGAACACCGGGGAGCTGTTTTTT; cdr3_aa: CASSLPSGQANTGELFF; j_call: TRBJ2-2; clone_size: .; v_call: TRBV5-1; d_call: TRBD1
cdr3_nt: TGTGCCAGCAGCCAAACACCGGACAGGTACCGGGCCGAGCAGTACTTC; cdr3_aa: CASSQTPDRYRAEQYF; j_call: TRBJ2-7; clone_size: .; v_call: TRBV5-6; d_call: TRBD1
cdr3_nt: TGCGCCAGCAGCCCCCTCCCAGGGTCTTCCTACGAGCAGTACTTC; cdr3_aa: CASSPLPGSSYEQYF; j_call: TRBJ2-7; clone_size: few; v_call: TRBV5-1; d_call: .
cdr3_nt: TGCGCCAGCAGCCCGGGACTAGCGGTCTCGGATGAGCAGTTCTTC; cdr3_aa: CASSPGLAVSDEQFF; j_call: TRBJ2-1; clone_size: few; v_call: TRBV5-1; d_call: TRBD2
cdr3_nt: TGTGCCAGCAGTCAGACAGGGCGGGATTCACCCCTCCACTTT; cdr3_aa: CASSQTGRDSPLHF; j_call: TRBJ1-6; clone_size: .; v_call: TRBV12-3/TRBV12-4; d_call: TRBD1
cdr3_nt: TGTGCCAGCAGCTTAGGTAATAGCGGCAATCAAGAGACCCAGTACTTC; cdr3_aa: CASSLGNSGNQETQYF; j_call: TRBJ2-5; clone_size: few; v_call: TRBV7-2; d_call: .
cdr3_nt: TGCAGCGTTGAAGGGACAGGGGGCGCCTCCTACAATGAGCAGTTCTTC; cdr3_aa: CSVEGTGGASYNEQFF; j_call: TRBJ2-1; clone_size: .; v_call: TRBV29-1; d_call: TRBD1
cdr3_nt: TGTGCCAGCGAGAAGACAGGATCTTATAAAAAACTGTTTTTT; cdr3_aa: CASEKTGSYKKLFF; j_call: TRBJ1-4; clone_size: .; v_call: TRBV5-6; d_call: .
cdr3_nt: TGCGCCAGCTCGTCTCGGGACAGGGGGCTTTACGGGGAGCTGTTTTTT; cdr3_aa: CASSSRDRGLYGELFF; j_call: TRBJ2-2; clone_size: .; v_call: TRBV5-1; d_call: TRBD1
cdr3_nt: TGTGCCAGCAGGACTTTTCTCCGGGACAGGGGCACAGATACGCAGTATTTT; cdr3_aa: CASRTFLRDRGTDTQYF; j_call: TRBJ2-3; clone_size: .; v_call: TRBV27; d_call: TRBD1
cdr3_nt: TGTGCCAGCAGCAAAGCGGCTATCCGGGACAGGGTCATTGAGCAGTTCTTC; cdr3_aa: CASSKAAIRDRVIEQFF; j_call: TRBJ2-1; clone_size: few; v_call: TRBV21-1; d_call: .
cdr3_nt: TGTGCCAGCAGCCAAGATCGGGGGGGCTACCAAGAGACCCAGTACTTC; cdr3_aa: CASSQDRGGYQETQYF; j_call: TRBJ2-5; clone_size: few; v_call: TRBV4-2; d_call: TRBD2
cdr3_nt: TGTGCCAGCAGTCGTCTTGGGCAGGCCTTCTTT; cdr3_aa: CASSRLGQAFF; j_call: TRBJ1-1; clone_size: .; v_call: TRBV6-5; d_call: .
cdr3_nt: TGCGCCAGCAGCCTAGGGACGGCGAACACCGGGGAGCTGTTTTTT; cdr3_aa: CASSLGTANTGELFF; j_call: TRBJ2-2; clone_size: many; v_call: TRBV12-3/TRBV12-4; d_call: .
cdr3_nt: TGTGCCAGTCTCCTTAACAGCCTGAACACCGGGGAGCTGTTTTTT; cdr3_aa: CASLLNSLNTGELFF; j_call: TRBJ2-2; clone_size: few; v_call: TRBV12-3/TRBV12-4; d_call: .
cdr3_nt: TGCGCCAGCAGCCAGACACCGGGACGCGGCTACACCTTC; cdr3_aa: CASSQTPGRGYTF; j_call: TRBJ1-2; clone_size: few; v_call: TRBV4-3; d_call: .
cdr3_nt: TGTGCCAGCAAGGTCAGGGCAAGCACCGGGGAGCTGTTTTTT; cdr3_aa: CASKVRASTGELFF; j_call: TRBJ2-2; clone_size: .; v_call: TRBV2; d_call: .
cdr3_nt: TGCGCCAGCAGCGAGTTTGTGGGGGGTTACTACAATGAGCAGTTCTTC; cdr3_aa: CASSEFVGGYYNEQFF; j_call: TRBJ2-1; clone_size: .; v_call: TRBV4-1; d_call: .
cdr3_nt: TGCAGTGCTAGAGATTCAGAGGGGCTTGGGCAGCCCCAGCATTTT; cdr3_aa: CSARDSEGLGQPQHF; j_call: TRBJ1-5; clone_size: .; v_call: TRBV20-1; d_call: .
cdr3_nt: TGTGCCAGCAGCGGCAGTACGACTAATGAAAAACTGTTTTTT; cdr3_aa: CASSGSTTNEKLFF; j_call: TRBJ1-4; clone_size: .; v_call: TRBV9; d_call: .
cdr3_nt: TGCAGCGTTGTTTTACAAGATACGCAGTATTTT; cdr3_aa: CSVVLQDTQYF; j_call: TRBJ2-3; clone_size: few; v_call: TRBV29-1; d_call: .
cdr3_nt: TGCGCCAGCAGCTTGGGGGCGGGGGACTCCAAGGATACGCAGTATTTT; cdr3_aa: CASSLGAGDSKDTQYF; j_call: TRBJ2-3; clone_size: .; v_call: TRBV5-1; d_call: TRBD2
cdr3_nt: TGTGCCAGCTCATCGGGTGAACAGGACGCAGGTTTTGTAACTCAGCCCCAGCATTTT; cdr3_aa: CASSSGEQDAGFVTQPQHF; j_call: TRBJ1-5; clone_size: many; v_call: TRBV6-2/TRBV6-3; d_call: .
cdr3_nt: TGTGCCAGCTCAGCAATTCCGGGTACTGGAAACACCATATATTTT; cdr3_aa: CASSAIPGTGNTIYF; j_call: TRBJ1-3; clone_size: few; v_call: TRBV18; d_call: .
cdr3_nt: TGTGCCAGCAGCTTAACCTTCCGGTCCTACGAGCAGTACTTC; cdr3_aa: CASSLTFRSYEQYF; j_call: TRBJ2-7; clone_size: .; v_call: TRBV7-2; d_call: .
cdr3_nt: TGCAGTGCTGGTACAGGGTCAGAGACCCAGTACTTC; cdr3_aa: CSAGTGSETQYF; j_call: TRBJ2-5; clone_size: few; v_call: TRBV20-1; d_call: .